This T cell receptor (beta chain) was retrieved from a study of cytomegalovirus exposure and HLA in healthy donors. Regarding the study as a whole: Later examination showed HLA-associated TCR beta chains had greater clonal expansion than equally common others.

The CDR3 runs 17 residues. Germline V lookup: CDR1 MDHEN, CDR2 SYDVKM. The trim removed 7 bases at V and 5 bases at J, leaving 11 bases unmatched. The PCR employed 60 Vbeta primers together with 13 Jbeta primers. The method was immunoSEQ multiplex PCR; TCRdb's version includes in-frame clones alone and lacks a portion of them. The sample holds around 140,000 clones, around four fifths seen once. To note about this clone: Its matching antigen is unknown.

This chain uses TRBV28 with TRBJ2-2, with 12 bases fitting TRBD1. The sample taken for sequencing was PBMCs. The source of this sequence is a woman aged 60-70 years in good health and CMV-seropositive. This chain's CDR3 is CASKPPLGQGATGELFF. The CDR3 coding sequence is TGTGCCAGCAAGCCCCCTTTGGGACAGGGGGCGACCGGGGAGCTGTTTTTT.